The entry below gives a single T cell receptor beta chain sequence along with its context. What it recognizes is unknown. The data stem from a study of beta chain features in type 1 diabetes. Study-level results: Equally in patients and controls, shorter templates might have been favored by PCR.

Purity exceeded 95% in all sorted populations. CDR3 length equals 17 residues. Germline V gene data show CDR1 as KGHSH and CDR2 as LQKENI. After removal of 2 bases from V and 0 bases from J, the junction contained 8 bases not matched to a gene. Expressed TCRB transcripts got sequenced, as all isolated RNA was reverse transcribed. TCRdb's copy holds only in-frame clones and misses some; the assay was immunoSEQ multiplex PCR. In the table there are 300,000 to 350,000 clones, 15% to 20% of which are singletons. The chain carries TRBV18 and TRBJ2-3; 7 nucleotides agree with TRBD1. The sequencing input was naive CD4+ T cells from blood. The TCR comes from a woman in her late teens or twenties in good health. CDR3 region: CASSPWSDRYSTDTQYF. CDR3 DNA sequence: TGTGCCAGCTCACCATGGTCGGACAGGTACAGCACAGATACGCAGTATTTT.